Following are 24 T cell receptor beta chains from one sample sequenced in a study of human T cells and chemical hapten exposure. As for time point: patch test 2, 6 weeks after DPC sensitization. Treatment denoted: therapeutic diphenylcyclopropenone sensitization with weekly scalp DPC. TCRdb passed the RACE reads through MiXCR, listing each CDR3 protein once. The sample includes 330,000 or so distinct CDR3 sequences, around 6% of them seen just once. The sequences come from whole blood, collected in connection with sensitization to the hapten diphenylcyclopropenone (DPC). All receptors come from a woman between 18 and 29 years old with alopecia areata. Some clones in this sample may be carry-over from other donors' samples.

This clonotype was seen more than once but under ten times. The CDR3: CASTGDGIQETQYF. The CDR3 nucleotides are TGTGCCAGCACCGGAGATGGGATCCAAGAGACCCAGTACTTC. The chain combines TRBV2 with TRBJ2-5; no firm D call. The CDR3 length is 14 residues. Trimming removed 7 bases from V and 1 base from J, with 13 bases in between. Germline CDR1 and CDR2: SNHLY and FYNNEI.

This clonotype came up a few times. The chain couples TRBV24-1 to TRBJ2-3; D gene uncertain. The germline V gene has CDR1 KGHDR and CDR2 SFDVKD. V was pared by 7 bases and J by 0 bases, with 7 bases between. The CDR3 consists of 13 residues. CDR3 amino acids: CATRQSSTDTQYF. The CDR3 region has the DNA TGTGCCACCAGGCAATCTAGCACAGATACGCAGTATTTT.

This clonotype appeared a few times. This sequence joins TRBV11-2 and TRBJ1-5; 11 nucleotides line up with TRBD1. V shed 1 base, J shed 4 bases, and the junction held 0 bases outside the gene matches. The germline gives CDR1 SGHAT, CDR2 FQNNGV. The length of the CDR3 is 15 residues. The CDR3 nucleotides are TGTGCCAGCAGCTTAGGGGACAGGGGGAATCAGCCCCAGCATTTT. Translation gives CASSLGDRGNQPQHF.

This clonotype has a handful of counts. The chain carries TRBV14 and TRBJ1-5, with TRBD1 matching 9 bases. The CDR3 contains 20 residues. The ends lost 3 bases at V and 0 bases at J; junction bases unmatched: 15. In germline, CDR1 is SGHDN, CDR2 FVKESK. The CDR3 is CASSHLRPGQGSYSNQPQHF. Here the CDR3 DNA reads TGTGCCAGCAGCCATCTACGGCCGGGACAGGGATCATATAGCAATCAGCCCCAGCATTTT.

This chain links TRBV5-1 with TRBJ2-5; 7 bases agree with TRBD2. Per the germline V gene, CDR1 is SGHRS and CDR2 is YFSETQ. The CDR3 consists of 16 residues. After removal of 3 bases from V and 1 base from J, the junction contained 9 bases not matched to a gene. The CDR3 protein is CASSWGRLAAQETQYF. CDR3 coding DNA: TGCGCCAGCAGCTGGGGAAGGCTAGCGGCCCAAGAGACCCAGTACTTC.

This clonotype was seen repeatedly, ten times or more. The gene calls are TRBV20-1 and TRBJ2-3; D gene ambiguous. The CDR3 is 14 residues long. V was trimmed by 6 bases and J by 1 base, leaving 14 bases between them. The V gene's germline CDR1 is DFQATT and CDR2 SNEGSKA (reference sequence). The CDR3: CSAVRAKGTDTQYF. CDR3 nucleotides: TGCAGTGCCGTCCGGGCCAAGGGCACAGATACGCAGTATTTT.

This clonotype was counted many times. The rearrangement links TRBV7-9 to TRBJ1-1; D is possibly TRBD1 (6 bases). There are 14 residues in the CDR3. The V end lost 3 bases, the J end lost 8 bases, and 16 bases lay between the germline ends. Germline values: CDR1 SEHNR, CDR2 FQNEAQ (reference sequence). The CDR3 nucleotides read TGTGCCAGCAGCTTGCGGGCAGGGGTTTCCGAAGCTTTCTTT. Amino acids: CASSLRAGVSEAFF. Filled out from reference TRBV7-9 and TRBJ1-1, the complete variable domain reads DTGVSQNPRHKITKRGQNVTFRCDPISEHNRLYWYRQTLGQGPEFLTYFQNEAQLEKSRLLSDRFSAERPKGSFSTLEIQRTEQGDSAMYLCASSLRAGVSEAFFGQGTRLTVV.

This clonotype was seen more than once but under ten times. The V call is TRBV6-2 or TRBV6-3, the J call TRBJ2-7; 7 nucleotides align to TRBD1. Looked up from germline, CDR1 is MNHEY and CDR2 is SVGEGT. The CDR3 length is 13 residues. The V gene end was trimmed by 6 bases and the J gene end by 2 bases; junction bases not matched to a gene: 4. CDR3 in amino acids: CASSGQVTYEQYF. CDR3 nucleotides: TGTGCCAGCAGCGGACAGGTCACCTACGAGCAGTACTTC.

The sample holds many counts of this clonotype. The chain has TRBV20-1 and TRBJ1-1, with D possibly being TRBD1 (5 bases). The CDR3 runs 17 residues. Trimming stripped 1 base from V and 0 bases from J, with 18 bases between. The V gene's germline CDR1 is DFQATT and CDR2 SNEGSKA (reference sequence). The CDR3 sequence is CSARVPGTYLLNTEAFF. CDR3 sequence (DNA): TGCAGTGCTAGAGTACCCGGGACCTACCTTTTGAACACTGAAGCTTTCTTT.

This clonotype was recorded a few times. V is TRBV5-1 and J is TRBJ2-7, with TRBD1 matching 9 bases. With 3 bases clipped from V and 2 bases from J, the junction kept 9 bases outside the gene matches. This CDR3 has 16 amino acids. Germline CDR1 SGHRS, CDR2 YFSETQ. Written as DNA, the CDR3 is TGCGCCAGCAGCTGGAAGGGACAGGGAAAAACCTACGAGCAGTACTTC. Translating gives CASSWKGQGKTYEQYF.

This clonotype was recorded at least ten times. The rearrangement uses TRBV9 and TRBJ1-1; D is possibly TRBD1 (6 bases). The CDR3 extends over 15 amino acids. CDR1 and CDR2 from the germline V gene are SGDLS and YYNGEE. The V and J ends lost 2 bases and 7 bases respectively, with 18 bases between them. The CDR3 protein is CASSVAAGDRYEAFF. The CDR3 DNA follows: TGTGCCAGCAGCGTGGCCGCCGGAGACAGGTATGAAGCTTTCTTT. Full variable domain (rest looked up from reference TRBV9 and TRBJ1-1): DSGVTQTPKHLITATGQRVTLRCSPRSGDLSVYWYQQSLDQGLQFLIQYYNGEERAKGNILERFSAQQFPDLHSELNLSSLELGDSALYFCASSVAAGDRYEAFFGQGTRLTVV.

The chain uses TRBV20-1 and TRBJ2-5; D ambiguous. V was cut by 0 bases and J by 2 bases, with 7 bases left in between. This CDR3 has 13 residues. The germline V gene has CDR1 DFQATT and CDR2 SNEGSKA (reference sequence). The CDR3 DNA reads TGCAGTGCTAGAGATGTTGTACAAGAGACCCAGTACTTC. As protein: CSARDVVQETQYF.

This clonotype was seen a handful of times. V is TRBV20-1 and J is TRBJ2-3; TRBD2 matches at 8 bases. Germline V lookup: CDR1 DFQATT, CDR2 SNEGSKA (reference sequence). V trimming: 0 bases; J trimming: 1 base; junction bases outside the gene matches: 3. This CDR3 region has 15 residues. This chain's CDR3 is CSARDGGGGTDTQYF. For the CDR3, the DNA is TGCAGTGCTAGAGACGGGGGGGGCGGCACAGATACGCAGTATTTT.

The sample holds many counts of this clonotype. V gene TRBV7-2 combines with J gene TRBJ1-4, with unresolved D. The length of the CDR3 is 14 residues. CDR1 and CDR2 from the germline V gene are SGHTA and FQGNSA. Trimming pared 1 base from V and 5 bases from J, leaving 8 bases between. CDR3 sequence (DNA): TGTGCCAGCAGCTTAGTGGGGTCCAATGAAAAACTGTTTTTT. Its protein product is CASSLVGSNEKLFF.

The CDR3 bases are TGTGCCAGCACCCCAATGGATCCCCGTCGAGAGACCCAGTACTTC. Amino acid sequence: CASTPMDPRRETQYF. The V call is TRBV28, the J call TRBJ2-5; unclear D gene. This CDR3 region has 15 residues. Germline assignment: CDR1 MDHEN and CDR2 SYDVKM. The ends were cut back, 7 bases at V and 4 bases at J, with 19 bases in the middle.

In the case of this clonotype: This may come from a read error, since a much larger clone is one base off. V is TRBV18 and J is TRBJ1-4; D remains unclear. Germline V gives CDR1 KGHSH, CDR2 LQKENI. Trimming pared 6 bases from V and 6 bases from J, leaving 14 bases between. The CDR3 has 14 residues. For the CDR3, the DNA is TGTGCCAGCTCGCCCGGGTCAGAAGATGAAAAACTGTTTTTT. Translation: CASSPGSEDEKLFF.

The chain employs TRBV6-1 and TRBJ2-7; D perhaps matches TRBD1 (5 bases). V lost 8 bases to trimming and J lost 1 base, with 6 bases between them. The CDR3 sequence is 11 residues long. The germline V gene encodes CDR1 MNHNS and CDR2 SASEGT. The CDR3 coding sequence is TGTGCCAGCCAGGGTTCCTACGAGCAGTACTTC. Its protein product is CASQGSYEQYF.

CDR3: CASSLVGVYGNTIYF. DNA for the CDR3: TGTGCCAGCAGCCTCGTGGGGGTATACGGAAACACCATATATTTT. The chain is built from TRBV14 and TRBJ1-3; D is possibly TRBD1 (5 bases). The CDR3 is 15 residues long. V lost 4 bases, J lost 4 bases, and 14 bases lay in between. CDR1 is SGHDN, CDR2 FVKESK, per germline.

This clonotype was counted a few times. The chain combines TRBV7-9 with TRBJ2-7, with a possible D match to TRBD2 (5 bases). The CDR3 spans 14 residues. The V end was cut by 2 bases, the J end by 6 bases, with 14 bases between. CDR1 SEHNR and CDR2 FQNEAQ come from the germline V gene (reference sequence). CDR3 coding DNA: TGTGCCAGCAGCTTACAGATACCGGGAACCGAGCAGTACTTC. Translated: CASSLQIPGTEQYF.

The CDR3 DNA sequence: TGTGCCAGCAGTCCTTCCGGCCGGGGGGCTTCAGATACGCAGTATTTT. Its translation is CASSPSGRGASDTQYF. The chain couples TRBV9 to TRBJ2-3, with D tentatively TRBD2 (7 bases). The ends were cut back, 5 bases at V and 4 bases at J, with 20 bases in the middle. This CDR3 is 16 amino acids long. CDR1 is SGDLS, CDR2 YYNGEE, per germline. Variable domain in full (rest from reference TRBV9 and TRBJ2-3): DSGVTQTPKHLITATGQRVTLRCSPRSGDLSVYWYQQSLDQGLQFLIQYYNGEERAKGNILERFSAQQFPDLHSELNLSSLELGDSALYFCASSPSGRGASDTQYFGPGTRLTVL.

This clonotype was observed a few times. This sequence joins TRBV5-1 and TRBJ1-1; no clear D. The CDR3 sequence is 13 residues long. Germline V CDR1 and CDR2: SGHRS, YFSETQ. Between the trimmed V and J ends, which lost 4 bases and 6 bases, there was a span of 13 bases. The CDR3 nucleotides are TGCGCCAGCAGCCCTAATAGGGCCCCTGAAGCTTTCTTT. It codes for CASSPNRAPEAFF.

This clonotype was observed a few times. The gene calls are TRBV20-1 and TRBJ2-5; 13 positions match TRBD2. The CDR3 runs 16 residues. CDR1 and CDR2 from the germline V gene are DFQATT and SNEGSKA (reference sequence). V shed 5 bases and J 4 bases; nucleotides not matched to a gene: 10. CDR3 in DNA: TGCAGTGCTCTAGCACTAGCGGGGGGGCCTGGAGAGACCCAGTACTTC. It translates to CSALALAGGPGETQYF.

Many counts were recorded for this clonotype. J is TRBJ1-1 and V is TRBV5-1; no clear D. The CDR3 length is 14 residues. The V end was cut by 3 bases, the J end by 1 base, with 10 bases between. Germline V gene lookup returns CDR1 SGHRS and CDR2 YFSETQ. In nucleotides, the CDR3 is TGCGCCAGCAGCTCGAATAACTGGAACACTGAAGCTTTCTTT. It is translated as CASSSNNWNTEAFF.

This clonotype was counted only a few times. This chain connects TRBV10-3 to TRBJ2-7; TRBD2 agrees at 7 bases. The ends lost 10 bases at V and 2 bases at J; junction bases unmatched: 14. Germline values: CDR1 ENHRY, CDR2 SYGVKD. CDR3 length: 15 residues. The CDR3 DNA follows: TGTGCCACTTCGAGGGTAGCGGGTAGGGCCTACGAGCAGTACTTC. Protein sequence: CATSRVAGRAYEQYF.